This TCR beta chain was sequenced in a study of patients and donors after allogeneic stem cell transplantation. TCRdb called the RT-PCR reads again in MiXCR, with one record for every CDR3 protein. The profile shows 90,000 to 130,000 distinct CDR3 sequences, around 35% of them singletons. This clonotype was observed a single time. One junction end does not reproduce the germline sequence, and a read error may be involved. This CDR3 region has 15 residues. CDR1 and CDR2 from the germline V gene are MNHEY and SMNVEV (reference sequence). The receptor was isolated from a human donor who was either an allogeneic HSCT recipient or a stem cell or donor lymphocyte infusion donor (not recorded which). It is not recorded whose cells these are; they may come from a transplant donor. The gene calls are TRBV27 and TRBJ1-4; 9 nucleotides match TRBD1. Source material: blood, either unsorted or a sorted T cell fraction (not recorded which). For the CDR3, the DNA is TGTGCCAGCAGCAACAGGGGGCGAACTAATGGAAAACTGTTTTTT. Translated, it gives CASSNRGRTNGKLFF.